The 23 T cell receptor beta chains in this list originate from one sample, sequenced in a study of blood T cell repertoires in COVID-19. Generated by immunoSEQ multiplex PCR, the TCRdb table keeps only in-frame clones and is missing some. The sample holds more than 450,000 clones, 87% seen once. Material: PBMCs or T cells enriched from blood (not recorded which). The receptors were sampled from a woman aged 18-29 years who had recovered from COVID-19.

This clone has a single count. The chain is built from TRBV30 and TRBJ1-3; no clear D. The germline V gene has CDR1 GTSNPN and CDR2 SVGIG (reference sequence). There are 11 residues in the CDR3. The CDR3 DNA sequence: TGTGGACGGAGCTCTGGAAACACCATATATTTT. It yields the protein CGRSSGNTIYF.

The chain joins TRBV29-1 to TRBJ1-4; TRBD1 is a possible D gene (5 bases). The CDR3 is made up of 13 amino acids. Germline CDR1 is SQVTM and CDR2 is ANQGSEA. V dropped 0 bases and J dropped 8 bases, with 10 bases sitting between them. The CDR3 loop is CSVEEYGGEKLFF. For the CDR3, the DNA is TGCAGCGTTGAAGAATACGGGGGGGAAAAACTGTTTTTT.

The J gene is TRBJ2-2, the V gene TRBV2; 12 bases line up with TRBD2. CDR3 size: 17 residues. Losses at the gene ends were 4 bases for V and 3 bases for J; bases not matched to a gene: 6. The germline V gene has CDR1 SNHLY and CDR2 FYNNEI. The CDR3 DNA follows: TGTGCCAGCAGTGCGACTAGCGGGGGACGATACACCGGGGAGCTGTTTTTT. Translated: CASSATSGGRYTGELFF.

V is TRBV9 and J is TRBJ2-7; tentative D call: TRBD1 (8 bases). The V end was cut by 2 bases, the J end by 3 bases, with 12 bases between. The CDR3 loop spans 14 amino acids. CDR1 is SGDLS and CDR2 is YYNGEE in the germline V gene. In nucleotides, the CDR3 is TGTGCCAGCAGCGTGGACAGGGAGGGCTACGAGCAGTACTTC. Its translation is CASSVDREGYEQYF.

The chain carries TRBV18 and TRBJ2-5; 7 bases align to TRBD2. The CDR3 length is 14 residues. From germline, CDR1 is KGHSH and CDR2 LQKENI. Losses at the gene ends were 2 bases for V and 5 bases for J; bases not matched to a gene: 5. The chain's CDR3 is CASSPSGSGETQYF. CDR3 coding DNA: TGTGCCAGCTCACCAAGCGGTAGCGGGGAGACCCAGTACTTC.

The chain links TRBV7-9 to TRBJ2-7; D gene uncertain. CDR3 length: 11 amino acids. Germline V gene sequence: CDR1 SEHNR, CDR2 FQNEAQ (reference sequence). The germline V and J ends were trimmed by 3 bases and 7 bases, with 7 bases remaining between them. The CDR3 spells CASSFGAEQYF. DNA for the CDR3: TGTGCCAGCAGCTTTGGTGCGGAGCAGTACTTC. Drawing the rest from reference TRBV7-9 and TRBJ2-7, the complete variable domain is DTGVSQNPRHKITKRGQNVTFRCDPISEHNRLYWYRQTLGQGPEFLTYFQNEAQLEKSRLLSDRFSAERPKGSFSTLEIQRTEQGDSAMYLCASSFGAEQYFGPGTRLTVT.

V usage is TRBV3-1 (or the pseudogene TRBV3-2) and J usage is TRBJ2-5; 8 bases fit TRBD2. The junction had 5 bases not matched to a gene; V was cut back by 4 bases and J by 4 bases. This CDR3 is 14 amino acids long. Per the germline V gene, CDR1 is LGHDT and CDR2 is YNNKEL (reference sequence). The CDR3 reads CASSLFTSGETQYF. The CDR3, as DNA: TGTGCCAGCAGCCTATTTACTAGCGGAGAGACCCAGTACTTC.

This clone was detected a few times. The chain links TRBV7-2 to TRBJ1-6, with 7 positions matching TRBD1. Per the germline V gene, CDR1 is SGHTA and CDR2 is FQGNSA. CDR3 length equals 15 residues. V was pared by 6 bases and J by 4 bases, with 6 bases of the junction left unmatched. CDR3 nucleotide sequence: TGTGCCAGCAGGGGACAGCCCCAATATAATTCACCCCTCCACTTT. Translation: CASRGQPQYNSPLHF.

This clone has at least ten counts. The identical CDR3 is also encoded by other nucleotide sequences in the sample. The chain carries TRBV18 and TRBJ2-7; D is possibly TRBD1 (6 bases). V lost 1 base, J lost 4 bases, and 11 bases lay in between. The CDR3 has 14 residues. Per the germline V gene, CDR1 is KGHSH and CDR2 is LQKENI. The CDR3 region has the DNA TGTGCCAGCTCACCACGGACAGATTCTTACGAGCAGTACTTC. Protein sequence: CASSPRTDSYEQYF.

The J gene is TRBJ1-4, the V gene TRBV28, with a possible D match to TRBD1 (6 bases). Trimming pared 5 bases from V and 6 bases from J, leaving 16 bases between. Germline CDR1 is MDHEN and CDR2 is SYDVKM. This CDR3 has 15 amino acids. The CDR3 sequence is CASSVAGDQYEKLFF. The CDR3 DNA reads TGTGCCAGCAGTGTAGCAGGGGATCAGTATGAAAAACTGTTTTTT.

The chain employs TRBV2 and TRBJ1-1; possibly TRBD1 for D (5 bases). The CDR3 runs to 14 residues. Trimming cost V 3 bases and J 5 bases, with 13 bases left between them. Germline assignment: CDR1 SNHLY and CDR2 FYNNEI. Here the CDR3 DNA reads TGTGCCAGCAGTGAGTTTCTGGGGGGGACTGAAGCTTTCTTT. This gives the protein CASSEFLGGTEAFF. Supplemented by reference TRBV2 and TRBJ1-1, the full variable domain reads EPEVTQTPSHQVTQMGQEVILRCVPISNHLYFYWYRQILGQKVEFLVSFYNNEISEKSEIFDDQFSVERPDGSNFTLKIRSTKLEDSAMYFCASSEFLGGTEAFFGQGTRLTVV.

The CDR3 bases are TGTGCCAGCTCACCAGAGACACCTGTCATGAACACTGAAGCTTTCTTT. The encoded protein is CASSPETPVMNTEAFF. This chain uses TRBV18 with TRBJ1-1; the D is unclear. CDR3 size: 16 residues. Germline V gene sequence: CDR1 KGHSH, CDR2 LQKENI. V dropped 2 bases and J dropped 0 bases, with 13 bases sitting between them.

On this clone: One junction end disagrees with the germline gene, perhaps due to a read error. CDR3 nucleotide sequence: TGTGCCAGCAGCCAAGACAACTTC. This codes for CASSQDNF. The V gene is TRBV14, the J gene TRBJ2-5; no reliable D call. Per germline, CDR1 SGHDN and CDR2 FVKESK. This CDR3 has 8 amino acids.

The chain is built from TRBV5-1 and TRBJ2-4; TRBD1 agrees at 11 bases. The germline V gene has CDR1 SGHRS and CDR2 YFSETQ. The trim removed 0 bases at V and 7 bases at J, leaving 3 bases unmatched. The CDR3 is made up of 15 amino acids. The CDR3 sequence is CASSLGGTGGNIQYF. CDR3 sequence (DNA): TGCGCCAGCAGCTTGGGCGGGACAGGGGGGAACATTCAGTACTTC.

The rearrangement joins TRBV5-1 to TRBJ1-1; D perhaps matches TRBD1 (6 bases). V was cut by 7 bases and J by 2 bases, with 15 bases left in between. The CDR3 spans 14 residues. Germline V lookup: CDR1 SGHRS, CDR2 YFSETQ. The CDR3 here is CASGGQLDNTEAFF. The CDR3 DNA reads TGCGCCAGCGGAGGACAGCTAGATAACACTGAAGCTTTCTTT. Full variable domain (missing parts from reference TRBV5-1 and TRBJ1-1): KAGVTQTPRYLIKTRGQQVTLSCSPISGHRSVSWYQQTPGQGLQFLFEYFSETQRNKGNFPGRFSGRQFSNSRSEMNVSTLELGDSALYLCASGGQLDNTEAFFGQGTRLTVV.

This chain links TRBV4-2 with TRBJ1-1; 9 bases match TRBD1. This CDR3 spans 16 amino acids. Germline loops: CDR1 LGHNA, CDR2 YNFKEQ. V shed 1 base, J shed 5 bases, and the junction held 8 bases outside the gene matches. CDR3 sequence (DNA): TGTGCCAGCAGCCAAGGAGGGGCAGGACAGGGGACTGAAGCTTTCTTT. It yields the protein CASSQGGAGQGTEAFF.

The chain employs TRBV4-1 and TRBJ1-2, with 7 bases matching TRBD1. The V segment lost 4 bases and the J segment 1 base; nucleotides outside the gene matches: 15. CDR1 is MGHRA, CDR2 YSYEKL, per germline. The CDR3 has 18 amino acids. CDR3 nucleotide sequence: TGCGCCAGCAGCCTCCAAATGGCCGGGACAGCGTTTAACTATGGCTACACCTTC. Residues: CASSLQMAGTAFNYGYTF.

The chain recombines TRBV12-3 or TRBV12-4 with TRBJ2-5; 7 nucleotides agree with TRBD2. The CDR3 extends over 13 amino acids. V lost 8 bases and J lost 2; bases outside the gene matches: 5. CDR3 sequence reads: CASGTINQETQYF. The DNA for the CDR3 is TGTGCCAGCGGGACTATTAATCAAGAGACCCAGTACTTC.

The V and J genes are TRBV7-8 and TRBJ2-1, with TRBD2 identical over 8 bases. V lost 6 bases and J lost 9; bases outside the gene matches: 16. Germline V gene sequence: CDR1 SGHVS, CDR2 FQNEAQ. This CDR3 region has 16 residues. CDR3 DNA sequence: TGTGCCAGCAGTCCTTCCCCGGGACTAGGGGGGCGTGAGCAGTTCTTC. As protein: CASSPSPGLGGREQFF.

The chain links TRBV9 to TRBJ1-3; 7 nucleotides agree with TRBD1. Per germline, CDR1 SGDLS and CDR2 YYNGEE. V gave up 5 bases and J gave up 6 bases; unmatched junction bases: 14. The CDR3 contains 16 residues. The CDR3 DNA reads TGTGCCAGCAGTCAGTTCTCCGGGACAGCGGAAAACACCATATATTTT. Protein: CASSQFSGTAENTIYF.

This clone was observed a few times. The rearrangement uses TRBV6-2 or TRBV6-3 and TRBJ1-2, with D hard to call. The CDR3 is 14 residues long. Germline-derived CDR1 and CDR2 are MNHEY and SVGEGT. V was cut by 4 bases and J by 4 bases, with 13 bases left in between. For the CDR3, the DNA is TGTGCCAGCAGTTCCCGGACTGAAATCTATGGCTACACCTTC. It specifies CASSSRTEIYGYTF.

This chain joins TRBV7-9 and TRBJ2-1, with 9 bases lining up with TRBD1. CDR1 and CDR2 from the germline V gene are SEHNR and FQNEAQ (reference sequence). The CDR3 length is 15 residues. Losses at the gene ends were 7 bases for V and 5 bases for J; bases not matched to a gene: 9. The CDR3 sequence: CASTSGWDRDNEQFF. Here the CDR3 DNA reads TGTGCCAGCACCTCCGGGTGGGACAGGGACAATGAGCAGTTCTTC.

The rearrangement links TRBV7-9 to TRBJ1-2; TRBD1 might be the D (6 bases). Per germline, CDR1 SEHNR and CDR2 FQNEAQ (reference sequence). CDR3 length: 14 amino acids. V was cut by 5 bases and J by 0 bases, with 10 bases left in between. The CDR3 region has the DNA TGTGCCAGCAGCCCACAGGGATCTAACTATGGCTACACCTTC. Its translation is CASSPQGSNYGYTF. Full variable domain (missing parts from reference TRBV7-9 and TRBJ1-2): DTGVSQNPRHKITKRGQNVTFRCDPISEHNRLYWYRQTLGQGPEFLTYFQNEAQLEKSRLLSDRFSAERPKGSFSTLEIQRTEQGDSAMYLCASSPQGSNYGYTFGSGTRLTVV.